Listed below are T cell receptor beta chains from one sample, sequenced in a study of blood T cell repertoires in COVID-19. Sequencing used immunoSEQ multiplex PCR; TCRdb keeps in-frame clones, though not all of them. The sample records some 120,000 clones, more than 70% being singletons. Sequences were obtained from peripheral blood. The receptors here all came from a man between 60 and 70 years old with acute or convalescent COVID-19. Each CDR3 is given with its conserved first and last residue. Each record gives: D gene, clone size, V gene, CDR3 length, J gene, CDR3 protein, CDR3 DNA. A D gene is named only where the DNA matches it firmly. Not every row has a clone size; where given, it reads once, few, many or a size class.

TRBD1	NA	TRBV28	12	TRBJ2-3	CASTDRVTTQYF	TGTGCCAGCACGGACAGGGTAACTACGCAGTATTTT
TRBD1	NA	TRBV19	17	TRBJ1-1	CASSPGTAPSTNTEAFF	TGTGCCAGTAGTCCCGGGACAGCACCGAGCACGAACACTGAAGCTTTCTTT
TRBD1	NA	TRBV9	13	TRBJ2-7	CASSVTGSGEQYF	TGTGCCAGCAGCGTGACAGGGTCGGGCGAGCAGTACTTC
TRBD2	NA	TRBV19	20	TRBJ2-1	CASSSQTGTSGRYSYNEQFF	TGTGCCAGTAGTTCGCAGACCGGGACTAGCGGGAGGTACTCCTACAATGAGCAGTTCTTC
NA	NA	TRBV28	14	TRBJ1-3	CASSIGGSGNTIYF	TGTGCCAGCAGTATAGGGGGCTCTGGAAACACCATATATTTT
NA	NA	TRBV7-3	15	TRBJ1-3	CASSPNLGTGNTIYF	TGTGCCAGCAGCCCCAACCTAGGAACTGGAAACACCATATATTTT
NA	NA	TRBV11-3	14	TRBJ2-7	CASSPRDGAYEQYF	TGTGCCAGCAGCCCGCGGGACGGAGCCTACGAGCAGTACTTC
NA	NA	TRBV27	12	TRBJ2-7	CASRGSLYEQYF	TGTGCCAGCAGGGGCTCTCTCTACGAGCAGTACTTC
TRBD1	NA	TRBV5-1	15	TRBJ2-5	CASSLGTGQGETQYF	TGCGCCAGCAGCCTAGGGACAGGCCAGGGAGAGACCCAGTACTTC
NA	few	TRBV7-9	12	TRBJ1-1	CASSLILTEAFF	TGTGCCAGCAGCTTAATCTTGACTGAAGCTTTCTTT
TRBD2	NA	TRBV7-2	16	TRBJ2-5	CASSTQSGRARETQYF	TGTGCCAGCAGTACCCAGAGCGGGAGGGCCCGGGAGACCCAGTACTTC
TRBD2	NA	TRBV5-1	16	TRBJ2-1	CASSWGPGLAANEQFF	TGCGCCAGCAGCTGGGGCCCGGGACTAGCAGCCAATGAGCAGTTCTTC
NA	NA	TRBV28	15	TRBJ2-7	CASSTGPDFLYEQYF	TGTGCCAGCAGTACCGGGCCGGACTTCCTTTACGAGCAGTACTTC
TRBD1	NA	TRBV7-9	14	TRBJ1-2	CASTPGQNLYGYTF	TGTGCCAGCACCCCGGGACAGAACCTCTATGGCTACACCTTC
TRBD1	few	TRBV29-1	12	TRBJ1-1	CSGGTGRTEAFF	TGCAGCGGTGGGACAGGGCGCACTGAAGCTTTCTTT
NA	few	TRBV2	15	TRBJ2-1	CASSPDTSSYNEQFF	TGTGCCAGCAGTCCCGACACTAGCTCCTACAATGAGCAGTTCTTC